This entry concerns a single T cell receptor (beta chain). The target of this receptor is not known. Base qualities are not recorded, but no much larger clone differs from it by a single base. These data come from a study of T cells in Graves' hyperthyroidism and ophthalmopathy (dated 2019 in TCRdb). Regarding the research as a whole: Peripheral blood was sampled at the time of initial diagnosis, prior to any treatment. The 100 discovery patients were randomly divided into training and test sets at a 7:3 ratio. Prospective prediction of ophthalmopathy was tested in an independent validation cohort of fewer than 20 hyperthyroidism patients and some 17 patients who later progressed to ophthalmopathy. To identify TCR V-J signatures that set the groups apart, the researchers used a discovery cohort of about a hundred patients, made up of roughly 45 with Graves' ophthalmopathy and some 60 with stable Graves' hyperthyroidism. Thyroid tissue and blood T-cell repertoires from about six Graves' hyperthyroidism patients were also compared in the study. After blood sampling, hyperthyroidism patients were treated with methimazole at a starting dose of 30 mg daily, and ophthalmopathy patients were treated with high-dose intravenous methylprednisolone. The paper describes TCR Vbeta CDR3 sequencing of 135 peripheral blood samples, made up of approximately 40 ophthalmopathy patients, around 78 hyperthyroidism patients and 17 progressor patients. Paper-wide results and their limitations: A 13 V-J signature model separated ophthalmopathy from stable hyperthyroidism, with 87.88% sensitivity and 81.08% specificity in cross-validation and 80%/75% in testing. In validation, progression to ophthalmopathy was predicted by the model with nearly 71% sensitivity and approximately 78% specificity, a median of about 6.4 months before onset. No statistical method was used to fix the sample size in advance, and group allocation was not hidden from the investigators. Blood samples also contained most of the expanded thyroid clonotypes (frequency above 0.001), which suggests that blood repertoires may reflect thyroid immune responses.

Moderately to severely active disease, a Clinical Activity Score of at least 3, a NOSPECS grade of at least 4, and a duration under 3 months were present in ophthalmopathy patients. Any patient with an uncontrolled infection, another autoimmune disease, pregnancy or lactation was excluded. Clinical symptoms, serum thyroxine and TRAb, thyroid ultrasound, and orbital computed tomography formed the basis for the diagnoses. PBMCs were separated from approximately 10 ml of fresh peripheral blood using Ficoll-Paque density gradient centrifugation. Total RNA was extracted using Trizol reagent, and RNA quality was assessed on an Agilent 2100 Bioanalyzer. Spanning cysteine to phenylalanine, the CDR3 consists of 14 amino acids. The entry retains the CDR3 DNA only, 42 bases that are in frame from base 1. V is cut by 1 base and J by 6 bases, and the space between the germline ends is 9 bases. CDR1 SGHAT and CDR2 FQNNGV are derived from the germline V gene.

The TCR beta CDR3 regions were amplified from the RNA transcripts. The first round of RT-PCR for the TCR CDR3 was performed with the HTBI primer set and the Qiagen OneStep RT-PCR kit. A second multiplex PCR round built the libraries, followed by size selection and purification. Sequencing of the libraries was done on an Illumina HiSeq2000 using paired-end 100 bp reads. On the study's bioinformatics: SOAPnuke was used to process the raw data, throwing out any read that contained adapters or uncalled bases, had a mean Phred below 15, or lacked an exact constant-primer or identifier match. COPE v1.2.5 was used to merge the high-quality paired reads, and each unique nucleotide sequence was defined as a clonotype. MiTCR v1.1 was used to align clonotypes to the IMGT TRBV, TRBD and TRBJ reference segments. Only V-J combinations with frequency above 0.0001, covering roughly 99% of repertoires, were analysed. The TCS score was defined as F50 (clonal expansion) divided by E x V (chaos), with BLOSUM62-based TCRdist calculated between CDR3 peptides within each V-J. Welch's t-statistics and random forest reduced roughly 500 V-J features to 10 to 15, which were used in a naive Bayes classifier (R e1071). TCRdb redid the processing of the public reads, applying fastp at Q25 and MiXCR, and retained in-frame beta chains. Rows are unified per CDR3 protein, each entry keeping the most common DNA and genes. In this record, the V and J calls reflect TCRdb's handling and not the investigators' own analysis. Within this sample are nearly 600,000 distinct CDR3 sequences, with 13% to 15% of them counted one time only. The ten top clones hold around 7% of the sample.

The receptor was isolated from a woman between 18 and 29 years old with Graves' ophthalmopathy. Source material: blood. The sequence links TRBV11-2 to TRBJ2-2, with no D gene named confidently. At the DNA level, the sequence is TGTGCCAGCAGCTTAGGCAAGACTTCCGGGGAGCTGTTTTTT. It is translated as CASSLGKTSGELFF.